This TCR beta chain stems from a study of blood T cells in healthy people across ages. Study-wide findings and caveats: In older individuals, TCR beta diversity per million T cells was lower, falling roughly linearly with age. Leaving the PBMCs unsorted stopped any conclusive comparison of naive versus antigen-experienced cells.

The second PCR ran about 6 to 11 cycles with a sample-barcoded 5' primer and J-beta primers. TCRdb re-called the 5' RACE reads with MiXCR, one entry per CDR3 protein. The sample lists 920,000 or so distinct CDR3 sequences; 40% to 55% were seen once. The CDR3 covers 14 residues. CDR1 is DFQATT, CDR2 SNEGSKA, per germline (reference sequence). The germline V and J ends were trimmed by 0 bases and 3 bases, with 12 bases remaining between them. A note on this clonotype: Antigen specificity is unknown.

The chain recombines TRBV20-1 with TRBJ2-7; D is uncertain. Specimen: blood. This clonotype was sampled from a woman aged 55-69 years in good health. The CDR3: CSARDDRLHYEQYF. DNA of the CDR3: TGCAGTGCTAGAGATGATCGGCTTCACTACGAGCAGTACTTC.